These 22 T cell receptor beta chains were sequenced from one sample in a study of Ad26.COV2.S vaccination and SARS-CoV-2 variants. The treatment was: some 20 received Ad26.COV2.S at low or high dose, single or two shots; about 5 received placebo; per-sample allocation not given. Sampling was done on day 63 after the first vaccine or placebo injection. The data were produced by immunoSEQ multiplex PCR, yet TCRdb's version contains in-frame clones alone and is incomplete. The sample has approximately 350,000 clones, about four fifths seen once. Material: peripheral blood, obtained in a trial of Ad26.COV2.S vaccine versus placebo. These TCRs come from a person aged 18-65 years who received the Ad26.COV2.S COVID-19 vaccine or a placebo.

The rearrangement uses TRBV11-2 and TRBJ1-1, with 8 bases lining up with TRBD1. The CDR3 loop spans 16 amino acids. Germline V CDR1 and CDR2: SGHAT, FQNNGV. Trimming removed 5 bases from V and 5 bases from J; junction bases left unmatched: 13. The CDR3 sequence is CASSPRAPQGGTEAFF. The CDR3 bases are TGTGCCAGCAGCCCCCGCGCCCCACAGGGGGGAACTGAAGCTTTCTTT. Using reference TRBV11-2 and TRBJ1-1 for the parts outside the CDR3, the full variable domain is EAGVAQSPRYKIIEKRQSVAFWCNPISGHATLYWYQQILGQGPKLLIQFQNNGVVDDSQLPKDRFSAERLKGVDSTLKIQPAKLEDSAVYLCASSPRAPQGGTEAFFGQGTRLTVV.

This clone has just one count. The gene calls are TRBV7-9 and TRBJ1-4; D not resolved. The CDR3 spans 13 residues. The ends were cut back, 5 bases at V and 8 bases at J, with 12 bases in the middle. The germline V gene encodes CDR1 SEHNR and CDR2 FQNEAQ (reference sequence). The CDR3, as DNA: TGTGCCAGCAGCCCGACGGTTCGGGAAAAACTGTTTTTT. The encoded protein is CASSPTVREKLFF.

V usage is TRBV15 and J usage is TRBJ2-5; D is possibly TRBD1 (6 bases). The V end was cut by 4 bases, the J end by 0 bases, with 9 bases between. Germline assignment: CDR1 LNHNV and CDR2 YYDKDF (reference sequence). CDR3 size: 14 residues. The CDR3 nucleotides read TGTGCCACCAGCATTAGGACAGACCAAGAGACCCAGTACTTC. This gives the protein CATSIRTDQETQYF.

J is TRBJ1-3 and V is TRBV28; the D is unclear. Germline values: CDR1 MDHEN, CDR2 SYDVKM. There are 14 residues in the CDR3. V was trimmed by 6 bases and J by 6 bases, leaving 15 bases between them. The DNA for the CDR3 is TGTGCCAGCAGACCCAGCTATGGTGAAAACACCATATATTTT. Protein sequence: CASRPSYGENTIYF.

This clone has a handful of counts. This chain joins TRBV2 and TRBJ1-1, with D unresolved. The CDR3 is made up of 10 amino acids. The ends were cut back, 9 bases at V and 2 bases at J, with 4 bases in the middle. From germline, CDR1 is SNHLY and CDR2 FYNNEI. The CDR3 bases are TGTGCCAGAAGAAACACTGAAGCTTTCTTT. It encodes CARRNTEAFF.

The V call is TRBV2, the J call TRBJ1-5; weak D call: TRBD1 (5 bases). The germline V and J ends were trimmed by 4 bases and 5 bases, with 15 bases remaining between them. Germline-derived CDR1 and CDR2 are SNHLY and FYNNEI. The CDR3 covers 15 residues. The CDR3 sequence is CASSVDSQADQPQHF. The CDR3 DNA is TGTGCCAGCAGTGTAGACAGTCAAGCAGATCAGCCCCAGCATTTT.

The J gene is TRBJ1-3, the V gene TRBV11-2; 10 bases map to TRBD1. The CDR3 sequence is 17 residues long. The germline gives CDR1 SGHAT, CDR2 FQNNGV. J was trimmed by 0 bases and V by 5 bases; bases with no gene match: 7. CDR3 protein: CASSRDRGRSSGNTIYF. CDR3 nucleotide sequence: TGTGCCAGCAGCCGGGACAGGGGACGGAGCTCTGGAAACACCATATATTTT.

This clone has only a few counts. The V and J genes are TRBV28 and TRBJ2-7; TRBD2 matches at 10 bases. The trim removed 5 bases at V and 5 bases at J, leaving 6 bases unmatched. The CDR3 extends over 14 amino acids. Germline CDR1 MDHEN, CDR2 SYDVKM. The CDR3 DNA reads TGTGCCAGCAGTAGCGGGGGGGCCGTCCACGAGCAGTACTTC. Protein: CASSSGGAVHEQYF.

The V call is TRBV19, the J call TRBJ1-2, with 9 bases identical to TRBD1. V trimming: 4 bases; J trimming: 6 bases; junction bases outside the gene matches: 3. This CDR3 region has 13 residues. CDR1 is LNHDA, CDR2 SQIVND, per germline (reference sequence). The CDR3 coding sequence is TGTGCCAGTAGTACGACAGGGGGGGATGGCTACACCTTC. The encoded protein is CASSTTGGDGYTF.

Written as DNA, the CDR3 is TGTGCCAGCAGTGATCTCTCGGGACTTCCCGAGCAGTACTTC. Amino acids: CASSDLSGLPEQYF. The rearrangement joins TRBV6-1 to TRBJ2-7, with D possibly being TRBD2 (6 bases). V gave up 3 bases and J gave up 6 bases, with 15 bases separating them. The CDR3 has 14 residues. The germline V gene has CDR1 MNHNS and CDR2 SASEGT.

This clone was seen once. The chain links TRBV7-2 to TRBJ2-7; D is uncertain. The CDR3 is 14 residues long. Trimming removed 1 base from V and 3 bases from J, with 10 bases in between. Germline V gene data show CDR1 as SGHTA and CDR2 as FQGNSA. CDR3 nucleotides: TGTGCCAGCAGCTTAGACCGGGCTAGCTACGAGCAGTACTTC. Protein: CASSLDRASYEQYF.

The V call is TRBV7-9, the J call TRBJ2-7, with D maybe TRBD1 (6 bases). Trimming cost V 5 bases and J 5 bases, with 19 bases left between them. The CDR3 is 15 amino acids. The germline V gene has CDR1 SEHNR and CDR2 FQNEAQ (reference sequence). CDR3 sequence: CASSRFRKQGNEQYF. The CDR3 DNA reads TGTGCCAGCAGCCGTTTCCGTAAACAGGGTAACGAGCAGTACTTC. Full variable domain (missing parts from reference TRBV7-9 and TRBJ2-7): DTGVSQNPRHKITKRGQNVTFRCDPISEHNRLYWYRQTLGQGPEFLTYFQNEAQLEKSRLLSDRFSAERPKGSFSTLEIQRTEQGDSAMYLCASSRFRKQGNEQYFGPGTRLTVT.

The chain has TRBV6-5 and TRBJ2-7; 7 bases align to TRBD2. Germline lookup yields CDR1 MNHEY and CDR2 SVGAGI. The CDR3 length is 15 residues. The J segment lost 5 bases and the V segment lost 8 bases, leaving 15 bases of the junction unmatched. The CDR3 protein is CASGGVRARSNEQYF. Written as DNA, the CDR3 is TGTGCCAGCGGGGGGGTAAGGGCCCGGTCCAACGAGCAGTACTTC.

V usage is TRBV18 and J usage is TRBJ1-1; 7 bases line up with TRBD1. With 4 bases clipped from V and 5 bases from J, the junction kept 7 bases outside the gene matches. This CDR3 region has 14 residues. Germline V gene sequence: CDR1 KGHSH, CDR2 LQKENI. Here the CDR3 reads CASSQRTGLTEAFF. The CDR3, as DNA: TGTGCCAGCTCACAAAGGACAGGATTGACTGAAGCTTTCTTT.

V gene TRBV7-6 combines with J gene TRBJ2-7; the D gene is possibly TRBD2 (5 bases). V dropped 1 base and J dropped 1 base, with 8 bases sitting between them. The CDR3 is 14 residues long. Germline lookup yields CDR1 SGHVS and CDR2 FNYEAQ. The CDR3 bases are TGTGCCAGCAGCTTAGGGCCGGGATCCTACGAGCAGTACTTC. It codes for CASSLGPGSYEQYF.

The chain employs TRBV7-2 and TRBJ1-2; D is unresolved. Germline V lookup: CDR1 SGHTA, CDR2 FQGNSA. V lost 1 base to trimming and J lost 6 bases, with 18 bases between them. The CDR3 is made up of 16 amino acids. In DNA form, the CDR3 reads TGTGCCAGCAGCTTAGGGTCCGGGATGGGTGCAAATGGCTACACCTTC. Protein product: CASSLGSGMGANGYTF.

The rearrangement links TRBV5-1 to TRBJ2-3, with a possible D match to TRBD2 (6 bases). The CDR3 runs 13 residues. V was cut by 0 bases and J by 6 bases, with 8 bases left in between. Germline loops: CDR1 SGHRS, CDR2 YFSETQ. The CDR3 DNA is TGCGCCAGCAGCTTGGTTGGGGGGGATACGCAGTATTTT. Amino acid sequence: CASSLVGGDTQYF.

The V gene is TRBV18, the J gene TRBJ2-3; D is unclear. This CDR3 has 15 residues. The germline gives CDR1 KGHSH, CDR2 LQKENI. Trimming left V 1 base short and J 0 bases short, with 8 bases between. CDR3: CASSPRHFSTDTQYF. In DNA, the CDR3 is TGTGCCAGCTCACCACGCCACTTCAGCACAGATACGCAGTATTTT.

CDR3 sequence: CASSPFLANEQFF. The CDR3 nucleotides read TGTGCCAGCAGTCCGTTTCTAGCGAATGAGCAGTTCTTC. This chain joins TRBV12-3 or TRBV12-4 and TRBJ2-1, with D perhaps TRBD2 (6 bases). The CDR3 is 13 amino acids. V was pared by 5 bases and J by 7 bases, with 12 bases between.

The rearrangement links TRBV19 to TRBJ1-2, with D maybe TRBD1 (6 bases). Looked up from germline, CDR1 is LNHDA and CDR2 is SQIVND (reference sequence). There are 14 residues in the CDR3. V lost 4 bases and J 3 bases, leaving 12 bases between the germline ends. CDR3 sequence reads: CASSRQVGDYGYTF. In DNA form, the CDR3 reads TGTGCCAGTAGTAGACAGGTGGGCGACTATGGCTACACCTTC.

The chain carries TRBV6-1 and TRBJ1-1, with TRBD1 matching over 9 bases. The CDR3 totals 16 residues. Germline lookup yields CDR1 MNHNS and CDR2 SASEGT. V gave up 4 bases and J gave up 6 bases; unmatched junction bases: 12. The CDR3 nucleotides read TGTGCCAGCAGTGGTACAGGGGGCTTCAAGGGGGCTGAAGCTTTCTTT. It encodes CASSGTGGFKGAEAFF.

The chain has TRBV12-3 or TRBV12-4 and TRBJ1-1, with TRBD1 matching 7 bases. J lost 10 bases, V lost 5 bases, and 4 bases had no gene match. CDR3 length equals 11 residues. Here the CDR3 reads CASSLGGRAFF. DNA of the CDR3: TGTGCCAGCAGTCTAGGGGGCCGAGCTTTCTTT.